A single sample is the source of the 21 T cell receptor beta chains below, sequenced in a study of T cell clonality in common variable immunodeficiency. The method was immunoSEQ multiplex PCR; TCRdb's version includes in-frame clones alone and lacks a portion of them. The record shows under 20,000 clones for this sample, with no singletons present. Their specific antigens are unknown. Whole-study results and caveats: In common variable immunodeficiency, TCR beta chains reportedly carried fewer deletions and N-nucleotide insertions.

Sequencing used peripheral blood mononuclear cells. The receptors shown here come from a human donor with common variable immunodeficiency.

This clone was recorded a few times. The read is 3 residues too short to cover the CDR3 end, so that end is filled in from the germline J gene. The J gene is TRBJ1-4, the V gene TRBV19; TRBD1 might be the D (6 bases). This CDR3 spans 11 amino acids. Trimming took off 8 bases at V and 8 bases at J, with 9 bases between the two ends. Germline assignment: CDR1 LNHDA and CDR2 SQIVND (reference sequence). The CDR3 DNA, read in part, is TGTGCCAGTTTACAGGGAGAAAAA. Amino acid sequence: CASLQGEK. The whole CDR3 protein reads CASLQGEKLFF.

This clone came up a few times. The CDR3 end falls 3 residues outside the read, so it is completed with the germline J gene. This sequence joins TRBV6-2 or TRBV6-3 and TRBJ2-1; 9 bases fit TRBD2. The V gene end was trimmed by 6 bases and the J gene end by 9 bases; junction bases not matched to a gene: 9. CDR1 is MNHEY, CDR2 SVGEGT, per germline. The CDR3 runs 14 residues. The part of the CDR3 DNA that was read is TGTGCCAGCAGCAAAGGACTAGCGTTTTTTGAG. Translated: CASSKGLAFFE. The entire CDR3 protein reads CASSKGLAFFEQFF.

In the case of this clone: From the germline J gene comes the end of the CDR3, since the read stops 3 residues before it. The chain employs TRBV19 and TRBJ1-2; D call uncertain. Between the trimmed V and J ends, which lost 3 bases and 4 bases, there was a span of 12 bases. Germline V gives CDR1 LNHDA, CDR2 SQIVND (reference sequence). The CDR3 runs 14 residues. Partial CDR3 DNA: TGTGCCAGTAGTATGGGTCAGGCCTCCTATGGC. The encoded protein is CASSMGQASYG. The whole CDR3 protein reads CASSMGQASYGYTF. Full variable domain (rest looked up from reference TRBV19 and TRBJ1-2): DGGITQSPKYLFRKEGQNVTLSCEQNLNHDAMYWYRQDPGQGLRLIYYSQIVNDFQKGDIAEGYSVSREKKESFPLTVTSAQKNPTAFYLCASSMGQASYGYTFGSGTRLTVV.

The sample holds a few counts of this clone. The observed sequence ends 3 residues before the CDR3 terminus, with the missing tail filled in from the germline J gene. The chain joins TRBV18 to TRBJ1-5, with 7 positions matching TRBD1. CDR3 size: 14 residues. V lost 5 bases to trimming and J lost 4 bases; unmatched junction nucleotides: 5. In germline, CDR1 is KGHSH, CDR2 LQKENI. CDR3 in amino acids: CASSGTDSNQPQHF. CDR3 DNA, as far as it was read: TGTGCCAGCTCAGGGACAGACTCAAATCAGCCC.

In the case of this clone: The observed sequence ends 3 residues before the CDR3 terminus, with the missing tail filled in from the germline J gene. This sequence joins TRBV19 and TRBJ2-7, with 9 positions matching TRBD1. CDR3 length equals 12 residues. Germline V lookup: CDR1 LNHDA, CDR2 SQIVND (reference sequence). V dropped 9 bases and J dropped 3; count of bases not matched to a gene: 3. This chain's CDR3 is CASSDRGYEQYF. CDR3 DNA, as far as it was read: TGTGCCAGCTCGGACAGGGGCTACGAG.

This clone has more than one count but fewer than ten. The observed sequence ends 3 residues before the CDR3 terminus, with the missing tail filled in from the germline J gene. The rearrangement joins TRBV20-1 to TRBJ2-1; 10 nucleotides align to TRBD2. The CDR3 runs 15 residues. The ends lost 0 bases at V and 7 bases at J; junction bases unmatched: 6. Germline loops: CDR1 DFQATT, CDR2 SNEGSKA (reference sequence). CDR3 sequence reads: CSARDGSGGKNEQFF. The part of the CDR3 DNA that was read is TGCAGTGCTAGAGATGGTAGCGGGGGGAAAAATGAG.

This clone was counted between two and nine times. The DNA ends 3 residues before the CDR3 does, and the rest of the CDR3 is filled in from the germline J gene. The V and J genes are TRBV2 and TRBJ2-7; D might be TRBD1 (6 bases). Germline V gives CDR1 SNHLY, CDR2 FYNNEI. Trimming pared 5 bases from V and 2 bases from J, leaving 13 bases between. The CDR3 is 14 amino acids. The sequenced part of the CDR3 DNA is TGTGCCAGCAGTTTTCGACAGGAGACCTACGAG. This translates into CASSFRQETYE. The whole CDR3 reads CASSFRQETYEQYF. Using reference TRBV2 and TRBJ2-7 for the parts outside the CDR3, the full variable domain is EPEVTQTPSHQVTQMGQEVILRCVPISNHLYFYWYRQILGQKVEFLVSFYNNEISEKSEIFDDQFSVERPDGSNFTLKIRSTKLEDSAMYFCASSFRQETYEQYFGPGTRLTVT.

The table lists this clone with many counts. The read finishes 3 residues shy of the CDR3 end, and the germline J gene is used to complete it. The chain joins TRBV7-3 to TRBJ1-1, with D possibly being TRBD1 (5 bases). Germline V gene sequence: CDR1 SGHTA, CDR2 FQGTGA. This CDR3 spans 13 amino acids. V was trimmed by 4 bases and J by 4 bases, leaving 10 bases between them. The CDR3 bases that were read are TGTGCCAGCAGCTACCAAAGGGGCACTGAA. It specifies CASSYQRGTE. The entire CDR3 sequence reads CASSYQRGTEAFF.

Turning to this clone: Coverage ceases 3 residues before the CDR3 finishes, and the germline J gene fills in the end. The chain employs TRBV19 and TRBJ2-7; 7 nucleotides align to TRBD1. CDR1 LNHDA and CDR2 SQIVND come from the germline V gene (reference sequence). The trim removed 3 bases at V and 3 bases at J, leaving 11 bases unmatched. The CDR3 totals 16 residues. The sequenced CDR3 bases are TGTGCCAGTAGTATTGTCCGACAGGGAAAAAACTACGAG. Translation gives CASSIVRQGKNYE. The entire CDR3 sequence reads CASSIVRQGKNYEQYF.

Regarding this clone: The read is 3 residues too short to cover the CDR3 end, so that end is filled in from the germline J gene. The J gene is TRBJ2-3, the V gene TRBV7-2; D possibly corresponds to TRBD1 (5 bases). The CDR3 length is 13 residues. From germline, CDR1 is SGHTA and CDR2 FQGNSA. V dropped 1 base and J dropped 4 bases, with 6 bases sitting between them. CDR3 DNA, as far as it was read: TGTGCCAGCAGCTTAGTAGGGGCAGATACG. Encoded protein: CASSLVGADT. The full CDR3 protein is CASSLVGADTQYF.

Note on this clone: The DNA ends 3 residues before the CDR3 does, and the rest of the CDR3 is filled in from the germline J gene. The chain recombines TRBV7-9 with TRBJ2-5; no reliable D call. V shed 1 base and J shed 2 bases, with 8 bases lying between them. This CDR3 is 14 amino acids long. The germline V gene encodes CDR1 SEHNR and CDR2 FQNEAQ (reference sequence). This CDR3 is CASSLEILQETQYF. CDR3 DNA, as far as it was read: TGTGCCAGCAGCTTAGAAATTTTACAAGAGACC.

This clone has just a few counts. The CDR3 end falls 3 residues outside the read, so it is completed with the germline J gene. This sequence joins TRBV2 and TRBJ2-7; 7 positions match TRBD1. The germline gives CDR1 SNHLY, CDR2 FYNNEI. With 3 bases clipped from V and 4 bases from J, the junction kept 6 bases outside the gene matches. This CDR3 spans 14 amino acids. The chain's CDR3 is CASSDLDRFYEQYF. The CDR3 bases that were read are TGTGCCAGCAGTGATCTGGACAGGTTTTACGAG.

This clone has a handful of counts. The read falls 3 residues short of the CDR3 end, and the missing part is taken from the germline J gene. The chain uses TRBV20-1 and TRBJ2-1; unclear D gene. Germline V CDR1 and CDR2: DFQATT, SNEGSKA (reference sequence). The length of the CDR3 is 17 residues. The ends were cut back, 6 bases at V and 0 bases at J, with 21 bases in the middle. CDR3 DNA (partial): TGCAGTGCGAACGTACTAAAAGCTGATAGCTCCTACAATGAG. As protein: CSANVLKADSSYNE. The full CDR3 is CSANVLKADSSYNEQFF.

Only a few counts were recorded for this clone. The DNA ends 3 residues before the CDR3 does, and the rest of the CDR3 is filled in from the germline J gene. The rearrangement joins TRBV7-2 to TRBJ1-1; D remains ambiguous. The CDR3 extends over 13 amino acids. Deletions cut 8 bases from V and 0 bases from J, with 10 bases between. Germline V lookup: CDR1 SGHTA, CDR2 FQGNSA. The CDR3 DNA, read in part, is TGTGCCAGCTCAGGCAGTTTGAACACTGAA. Translation gives CASSGSLNTE. The full CDR3 protein is CASSGSLNTEAFF.

Details on this clone: The read falls 3 residues short of the CDR3 end, and the missing part is taken from the germline J gene. The chain recombines TRBV19 with TRBJ1-5; the match to TRBD1 covers 7 bases. The ends lost 5 bases at V and 6 bases at J; junction bases unmatched: 10. The CDR3 has 15 amino acids. CDR1 is LNHDA and CDR2 is SQIVND in the germline V gene (reference sequence). The part of the CDR3 DNA that was read is TGTGCCAGTAGTGCCCGACAGGGTTTAGTTCAGCCC. Its protein product is CASSARQGLVQP. The entire CDR3 protein is CASSARQGLVQPQHF.

Worth noting for this clone: The DNA ends 3 residues before the CDR3 does, and the rest of the CDR3 is filled in from the germline J gene. V and J are TRBV2 and TRBJ2-3; the D gene is possibly TRBD1 (5 bases). Deletions cut 8 bases from V and 6 bases from J, with 18 bases between. The CDR3 consists of 14 residues. Germline-derived CDR1 and CDR2 are SNHLY and FYNNEI. This CDR3 reads CASHTGLRRDTQYF. CDR3 DNA, as far as it was read: TGTGCCAGCCATACAGGATTACGAAGGGATACG.

This clone occurred a few times. The read terminates 3 residues ahead of where the CDR3 ends, so the germline J gene completes it. The rearrangement links TRBV7-2 to TRBJ2-5; 10 bases map to TRBD1. Germline V gene data show CDR1 as SGHTA and CDR2 as FQGNSA. The junction had 4 bases not matched to a gene; V was cut back by 0 bases and J by 6 bases. This CDR3 contains 15 residues. This CDR3 reads CASSLAPGQGQTQYF. Partial CDR3 DNA: TGTGCCAGCAGCTTAGCGCCGGGACAGGGGCAGACC.

Here the CDR3 reads CASSLGTGTSVINEQFF. The sequenced CDR3 bases are TGTGCCAGTAGTTTGGGAACCGGGACTAGCGTTATCAATGAG. J is TRBJ2-1 and V is TRBV19; 10 positions agree with TRBD2. The read ends 3 residues shy of where the CDR3 ends; the end is completed using the germline J gene. This CDR3 contains 17 residues. Germline CDR1 and CDR2: LNHDA and SQIVND (reference sequence). Trimming took 5 bases from V and 6 from J; bases not matched to a gene: 13.

This clone turned up a few times. The read halts 3 residues ahead of the CDR3 end, with the missing end drawn from the germline J gene. The chain employs TRBV18 and TRBJ2-7; 7 bases are shared with TRBD2. V lost 5 bases, J lost 3 bases, and 7 bases stayed unmatched. The CDR3 runs 14 residues. Germline assignment: CDR1 KGHSH and CDR2 LQKENI. The sequenced part of the CDR3 DNA is TGTGCCAGCTCAGGCGGGGAGGGTCTCTACGAG. Protein product: CASSGGEGLYE. Given in full, the CDR3 is CASSGGEGLYEQYF. Combining the CDR3 with reference TRBV18 and TRBJ2-7 gives the whole variable domain NAGVMQNPRHLVRRRGQEARLRCSPMKGHSHVYWYRQLPEEGLKFMVYLQKENIIDESGMPKERFSAEFPKEGPSILRIQQVVRGDSAAYFCASSGGEGLYEQYFGPGTRLTVT.

This clone was seen many times. The CDR3 end lies 3 residues beyond the end of the read and is filled in from the germline J gene. The chain combines TRBV20-1 with TRBJ2-2; 10 bases are a match to TRBD1. Germline V lookup: CDR1 DFQATT, CDR2 SNEGSKA (reference sequence). The V and J ends lost 6 bases and 6 bases, in that order; junction bases with no gene match: 7. CDR3 length: 14 residues. CDR3 DNA (partial): TGCAGTGCGGCAGGGACAGGGGAATCCGGGGAG. It yields the protein CSAAGTGESGE. The full CDR3 protein reads CSAAGTGESGELFF.

By proportion, this clone is medium-sized. Coverage ceases 3 residues before the CDR3 finishes, and the germline J gene fills in the end. The rearrangement uses TRBV10-3 and TRBJ2-7, with 9 bases that match TRBD1. Germline loops: CDR1 ENHRY, CDR2 SYGVKD. V lost 6 bases to trimming and J lost 5 bases; unmatched junction nucleotides: 8. This CDR3 is 14 amino acids long. CDR3 sequence: CAIRSGQGFDEQYF. Partial CDR3 DNA: TGTGCCATCAGATCGGGACAGGGTTTTGACGAG.